This T cell receptor (beta chain) was recovered during a study of T cell responses to AZD1222 COVID-19 vaccine. Study outcomes and limitations: Researchers took repertoire samples only after the peak T cell response had come. Seropositive status at baseline applied to only five or six AZD1222 recipients. The donors showed a predominance of white British ancestry and of females, with possible underestimation of clonal diversity. Two AZD1222 administrations were followed by greater Spike-specific TCR breadth and depth.

Data came from immunoSEQ multiplex PCR; TCRdb stores just in-frame clones and leaves some out. Seen here are 65,000 to 85,000 clones, about four fifths observed once, and the top ten hold 11% to 15%. The CDR3 consists of 16 residues. V was cut by 0 bases and J by 3 bases, with 15 bases left in between. CDR1 and CDR2 (germline): MNHEY, SVGAGI. This clone came up a few times. Its target is unknown. Sequenced here: peripheral blood, sampled 28 days after the second AZD1222 dose. The rearrangement links TRBV6-5 to TRBJ2-7; no definite D call. The receptor comes from an adult who received the AZD1222 COVID-19 vaccine. CDR3 protein: CASSYSTPYLNYEQYF. The DNA of the CDR3 is TGTGCCAGCAGTTACTCGACTCCGTACCTAAACTACGAGCAGTACTTC.